These 18 T cell receptor beta chains originate from one sample sequenced in a study of vaccination effects on CD4 cells after COVID-19. The authors isolated CD4+ T cells after ten to eleven days of culture. Everyone in the study got two shots of either the BNT162b2 or mRNA-1273 vaccine. Measured with immunoSEQ multiplex PCR; TCRdb has only the in-frame clones, and not every one. The repertoire holds some 70,000 clones, with 70% to 85% as singletons. These receptors are not linked to any known antigen. The sequences come from CD4+ T cells from PBMCs cultured without peptide, collected after COVID-19 vaccination. The receptors here all came from a human donor who received a COVID-19 vaccine.

This clone was seen more than once but under ten times. The chain links TRBV30 to TRBJ1-1; D is perhaps TRBD1 (6 bases). Germline V gene sequence: CDR1 GTSNPN, CDR2 SVGIG (reference sequence). The CDR3 has 13 amino acids. Trimming stripped 4 bases from V and 4 bases from J, with 13 bases between. CDR3 nucleotide sequence: TGTGCCTGGAAACAGGGCGGGGGCACTGAAGCTTTCTTT. This codes for CAWKQGGGTEAFF.

The chain has TRBV2 and TRBJ2-7; 12 bases fit TRBD2. The germline V gene encodes CDR1 SNHLY and CDR2 FYNNEI. CDR3 length: 15 residues. V gave up 6 bases and J gave up 1 base; unmatched junction bases: 4. Here the CDR3 reads CASSLGLAGSYEQYV. The CDR3 nucleotides read TGTGCCAGCAGCCTAGGACTAGCGGGGTCCTACGAGCAGTACGTC.

The V call is TRBV7-6, the J call TRBJ2-3, with D perhaps matching TRBD2 (6 bases). In germline, CDR1 is SGHVS, CDR2 FNYEAQ. The CDR3 length is 16 residues. V was cut by 1 base and J by 0 bases, with 11 bases left in between. Here the CDR3 reads CASSLGVGTSTDTQYF. CDR3 nucleotides: TGTGCCAGCAGCTTAGGAGTGGGGACTAGCACAGATACGCAGTATTTT. Based on the CDR3 plus reference TRBV7-6 and TRBJ2-3, the full variable domain is GAGVSQSPRYKVTKRGQDVALRCDPISGHVSLYWYRQALGQGPEFLTYFNYEAQQDKSGLPNDRFSAERPEGSISTLTIQRTEQRDSAMYRCASSLGVGTSTDTQYFGPGTRLTVL.

A single count supports this clone. The chain couples TRBV4-3 to TRBJ2-1; the D is unclear. This CDR3 is 15 amino acids long. CDR1 is LGHNA, CDR2 YSLEER, per germline. Trimming left V 0 bases short and J 10 bases short, with 16 bases between. CDR3 region: CASSQDFLLSTEQFF. The CDR3 nucleotides are TGCGCCAGCAGCCAAGATTTCTTACTCAGTACCGAGCAGTTCTTC.

This chain links TRBV5-1 with TRBJ2-1; TRBD1 aligns across 8 bases. Germline CDR1 SGHRS, CDR2 YFSETQ. J lost 6 bases, V lost 4 bases, and 6 bases had no gene match. This CDR3 region has 14 residues. DNA for the CDR3: TGCGCCAGCAGCCCCGGACAGGGCGGCAATGAGCAGTTCTTC. Its translation is CASSPGQGGNEQFF.

The chain combines TRBV18 with TRBJ1-1; possible D gene TRBD1, 6 bases. CDR3 length: 14 residues. V lost 9 bases and J 4 bases, leaving 18 bases between the germline ends. Germline CDR1 and CDR2: KGHSH and LQKENI. The CDR3 DNA reads as TGTGCCAGTTCATCAGGGGCGGGAAGCACTGAAGCTTTCTTT. As protein: CASSSGAGSTEAFF. The whole variable domain, filled in from reference TRBV18 and TRBJ1-1, reads NAGVMQNPRHLVRRRGQEARLRCSPMKGHSHVYWYRQLPEEGLKFMVYLQKENIIDESGMPKERFSAEFPKEGPSILRIQQVVRGDSAAYFCASSSGAGSTEAFFGQGTRLTVV.

This clone was detected a few times. V usage is TRBV4-2 and J usage is TRBJ1-4; 8 bases are a match to TRBD1. The ends lost 4 bases at V and 8 bases at J; junction bases unmatched: 6. This CDR3 comprises 14 residues. Germline-derived CDR1 and CDR2 are LGHNA and YNFKEQ. In DNA form, the CDR3 reads TGTGCCAGCAGCCCGACAGGGGAGGGAGAAAAACTGTTTTTT. Translation: CASSPTGEGEKLFF.

V and J are TRBV7-2 and TRBJ2-5; weak D call: TRBD2 (5 bases). Germline loops: CDR1 SGHTA, CDR2 FQGNSA. Trimming cost V 5 bases and J 5 bases, with 15 bases left between them. This CDR3 has 14 amino acids. CDR3 residues: CASSQLTRSETQYF. CDR3 bases: TGTGCCAGCAGCCAGTTAACTAGAAGTGAGACCCAGTACTTC.

This rearrangement joins TRBV7-9 to TRBJ2-1; 9 nucleotides match TRBD1. Germline V gene lookup returns CDR1 SEHNR and CDR2 FQNEAQ (reference sequence). J lost 7 bases, V lost 5 bases, and 9 bases had no gene match. The CDR3 is made up of 15 amino acids. DNA of the CDR3: TGTGCCAGCAGCCCCCCCGGGACAGGGTTGAATGAGCAGTTCTTC. This codes for CASSPPGTGLNEQFF.

J is TRBJ2-7 and V is TRBV3-1 (or the pseudogene TRBV3-2); 7 positions agree with TRBD1. J was trimmed by 7 bases and V by 4 bases; bases with no gene match: 7. The germline gives CDR1 LGHDT, CDR2 YNNKEL (reference sequence). This CDR3 contains 13 residues. The CDR3 DNA sequence: TGTGCCAGCAGCCGAGGGACAGACCGGGAGCAGTACGTC. It is translated as CASSRGTDREQYV.

This chain links TRBV6-5 with TRBJ2-7; D is unclear. Germline CDR1 reads MNHEY; CDR2 reads SVGAGI. V was clipped by 5 bases and J by 3 bases, with 17 bases between them. This CDR3 is 15 amino acids long. CDR3 residues: CASSTPDTAYYEQYV. CDR3 coding DNA: TGTGCCAGCAGTACCCCGGATACCGCATACTACGAGCAGTACGTC.

Only a few counts were recorded for this clone. This chain connects TRBV4-2 to TRBJ1-6, with D perhaps matching TRBD1 (6 bases). Germline CDR1 is LGHNA and CDR2 is YNFKEQ. The CDR3 contains 20 residues. The V and J ends lost 3 bases and 0 bases respectively, with 21 bases between them. CDR3 coding DNA: TGTGCCAGCAGCCAGGTAAGATCTAGACAGGACCACTCCTATAATTCACCCCTCCACTTT. Translating it yields CASSQVRSRQDHSYNSPLHF.

This chain connects TRBV2 to TRBJ1-2, with 7 nucleotides matching TRBD1. CDR3 length equals 14 residues. Germline assignment: CDR1 SNHLY and CDR2 FYNNEI. J lost 7 bases, V lost 5 bases, and 10 bases had no gene match. The CDR3 bases are TGTGCCAGCAGTCCCGGACAGGCGAGGGGTGGCTACACCTTC. Translation: CASSPGQARGGYTF.

The V call is TRBV5-5, the J call TRBJ2-5; TRBD2 matches at 8 bases. Germline CDR1 reads SGHKS; CDR2 reads YYEKEE (reference sequence). V lost 0 bases and J lost 4; bases outside the gene matches: 11. CDR3 length equals 17 residues. CDR3 DNA: TGTGCCAGCAGCTTGGAAGGGGGACTAGTAATGCGAGAGACCCAGTACTTC. It translates to CASSLEGGLVMRETQYF.

CDR3 sequence (DNA): TGTGCCAGCAGCCCAAGGACAGAGTTTAACTATGGCTACACCTTC. This codes for CASSPRTEFNYGYTF. V and J are TRBV7-2 and TRBJ1-2, with D perhaps TRBD1 (6 bases). Trimming left V 5 bases short and J 1 base short, with 14 bases between. Germline-derived CDR1 and CDR2 are SGHTA and FQGNSA. This CDR3 is 15 amino acids long.

The rearrangement joins TRBV18 to TRBJ1-2; TRBD1 agrees at 8 bases. The CDR3 sequence is 18 residues long. V lost 3 bases and J lost 1; bases outside the gene matches: 13. In germline, CDR1 is KGHSH, CDR2 LQKENI. CDR3 DNA sequence: TGTGCCAGCTCACCCCTGGACAGGGAGGCCTCCCTTAACTATGGCTACACCTTC. This translates into CASSPLDREASLNYGYTF. Full variable domain (rest looked up from reference TRBV18 and TRBJ1-2): NAGVMQNPRHLVRRRGQEARLRCSPMKGHSHVYWYRQLPEEGLKFMVYLQKENIIDESGMPKERFSAEFPKEGPSILRIQQVVRGDSAAYFCASSPLDREASLNYGYTFGSGTRLTVV.

The chain joins TRBV28 to TRBJ2-1; 9 positions agree with TRBD1. The CDR3 runs 16 residues. J gave up 4 bases and V 4 bases, and 8 bases lay outside the gene matches. CDR1 and CDR2 from the germline V gene are MDHEN and SYDVKM. Written as DNA, the CDR3 is TGTGCCAGCAGTTCCCTGGGACAGGGTAGTTACAATGAGCAGTTCTTC. Translated, it gives CASSSLGQGSYNEQFF.

This clone was picked up a small number of times. The chain uses TRBV5-1 and TRBJ2-2; a possible D gene is TRBD2 (6 bases). The CDR3 is 15 amino acids. Germline CDR1 is SGHRS and CDR2 is YFSETQ. The germline V and J ends were trimmed by 0 bases and 7 bases, with 13 bases remaining between them. This CDR3 is CASSLAGALGGELFF. The CDR3 nucleotides are TGCGCCAGCAGCTTGGCGGGAGCACTAGGCGGGGAGCTGTTTTTT.